Below, 21 T cell receptor beta chains from the same sample are listed, as sequenced in a study of response to subunit inactivated influenza vaccine. TCRdb re-analysed the RT-PCR reads in MiXCR, keeping a single row per CDR3 protein. The sample yields more than 700,000 distinct CDR3 sequences, around 20% seen once. This sample comprised PBMCs from blood, obtained 5 days after vaccination. These receptors were taken from a man aged 50 to 59 who received an inactivated influenza vaccine.

This sequence joins TRBV7-2 and TRBJ2-1, with 9 bases fitting TRBD1. The length of the CDR3 is 15 residues. CDR1 and CDR2 (germline): SGHTA, FQGNSA. The V segment lost 4 bases and the J segment 9 bases; nucleotides outside the gene matches: 10. CDR3 nucleotides: TGTGCCAGCAGCTCGCAGGGGGTGACAGGGGGTGAGCAGTTCTTC. This sequence encodes CASSSQGVTGGEQFF.

V gene TRBV7-8 combines with J gene TRBJ2-1; 7 bases are shared with TRBD2. CDR1 SGHVS and CDR2 FQNEAQ come from the germline V gene. V was pared by 1 base and J by 6 bases, with 12 bases of the junction left unmatched. This CDR3 is 17 amino acids long. The CDR3, as DNA: TGTGCCAGCAGCTTAGGATCGGGCGGGAGTGTATTCAATGAGCAGTTCTTC. Amino acid sequence: CASSLGSGGSVFNEQFF.

In its sample, this clonotype was seen a few times. The CDR3 region has the DNA TGCGCCAGCAGCATCGACAGGGCCTCTGGAAACACCATATATTTT. Translation gives CASSIDRASGNTIYF. The chain couples TRBV5-1 to TRBJ1-3; 7 bases are shared with TRBD1. The CDR3 has 15 amino acids. Germline V gene data show CDR1 as SGHRS and CDR2 as YFSETQ. V dropped 4 bases and J dropped 0; count of bases not matched to a gene: 4. Full variable domain (rest looked up from reference TRBV5-1 and TRBJ1-3): KAGVTQTPRYLIKTRGQQVTLSCSPISGHRSVSWYQQTPGQGLQFLFEYFSETQRNKGNFPGRFSGRQFSNSRSEMNVSTLELGDSALYLCASSIDRASGNTIYFGEGSWLTVV.

This clonotype was seen more than once but under ten times. The V gene is TRBV12-3 or TRBV12-4, the J gene TRBJ1-2; no reliable D call. This CDR3 region has 14 residues. V was clipped by 2 bases and J by 4 bases, with 11 bases between them. For the CDR3, the DNA is TGTGCCAGCAGTTTATATTCCTCCACCTATGGCTACACCTTC. This sequence encodes CASSLYSSTYGYTF.

This clonotype was seen more than once but under ten times. The chain employs TRBV12-3 or TRBV12-4 and TRBJ2-2; unclear D gene. V lost 3 bases and J lost 8, with 13 bases in between. The CDR3 covers 14 residues. The CDR3 DNA reads TGTGCCAGCAGTTTCGGCAGACTTACGGGGGAGCTGTTTTTT. It yields the protein CASSFGRLTGELFF.

The genes are TRBV29-1 and TRBJ2-7, with TRBD1 matching 12 bases. CDR1 and CDR2 (germline): SQVTM, ANQGSEA. This CDR3 is 15 amino acids long. V was clipped by 4 bases and J by 4 bases; unmatched bases: 8. The CDR3 reads CSVAGTGGFGYEQYF. CDR3 sequence (DNA): TGCAGCGTTGCCGGGACAGGGGGCTTCGGATACGAGCAGTACTTC.

The chain has TRBV12-3 or TRBV12-4 and TRBJ1-2; TRBD1 is a possible D gene (5 bases). The CDR3 is made up of 13 amino acids. With 6 bases removed from V and 4 bases from J, the gap between germline ends came to 12 bases. CDR3 protein: CASRKAGTYGYTF. CDR3 DNA sequence: TGTGCCAGCAGGAAGGCAGGGACCTATGGCTACACCTTC.

This clonotype was seen a handful of times. V usage is TRBV15 and J usage is TRBJ2-1; D call uncertain. CDR3 length equals 12 residues. V dropped 0 bases and J dropped 9 bases, with 6 bases sitting between them. Germline-derived CDR1 and CDR2 are LNHNV and YYDKDF (reference sequence). The CDR3 region is CATSRDTGEQFF. The CDR3 DNA reads TGTGCCACCAGCAGAGATACTGGTGAGCAGTTCTTC.

This chain uses TRBV20-1 with TRBJ1-2; 7 bases are shared with TRBD1. Per the germline V gene, CDR1 is DFQATT and CDR2 is SNEGSKA (reference sequence). V dropped 4 bases and J dropped 4; count of bases not matched to a gene: 9. The CDR3 sequence is 14 residues long. The CDR3 is CSATSQGSPYGYTF. CDR3 bases: TGCAGTGCTACTTCACAGGGGAGTCCCTATGGCTACACCTTC.

This clonotype was picked up a small number of times. The J gene is TRBJ1-1, the V gene TRBV20-1, with D unclear. The CDR3 spans 15 residues. Germline V gene sequence: CDR1 DFQATT, CDR2 SNEGSKA (reference sequence). V was pared by 3 bases and J by 5 bases, with 19 bases between. The CDR3: CSARDGNLLWTEAFF. The CDR3 DNA follows: TGCAGTGCTAGGGATGGGAACTTATTATGGACTGAAGCTTTCTTT.

CDR3 residues: CSVALENLYEQYF. CDR3 in DNA: TGCAGCGTTGCACTAGAAAACCTTTACGAGCAGTACTTC. The chain joins TRBV29-1 to TRBJ2-7, with D possibly matching TRBD2 (5 bases). Germline loops: CDR1 SQVTM, CDR2 ANQGSEA. V shed 4 bases and J shed 4 bases, with 14 bases lying between them. CDR3 length: 13 residues.

V gene TRBV12-3 or TRBV12-4 combines with J gene TRBJ2-2; the D is unclear. Trimming shortened V by 2 bases and J by 1 base, and 5 bases separated the two germline ends. There are 14 residues in the CDR3. DNA of the CDR3: TGTGCCAGCAGTTTACTAGAGAACACCGGGGAGCTGTTTTTT. Translated: CASSLLENTGELFF.

This clonotype showed up just a few times. The chain has TRBV3-1 and TRBJ1-1; a weak D match, TRBD1 (5 bases). The V gene lost 4 bases and the J gene lost 2 bases, with 17 bases spanning the gap. CDR1 LGHDT and CDR2 YNNKEL come from the germline V gene (reference sequence). CDR3 length: 16 amino acids. The CDR3 loop is CASSRGPYSFNTEAFF. CDR3 bases: TGTGCCAGCAGCCGGGGCCCTTACTCTTTCAACACTGAAGCTTTCTTT.

This clonotype appeared a few times. This chain uses TRBV10-3 with TRBJ2-7, with TRBD1 matching 7 bases. Germline V lookup: CDR1 ENHRY, CDR2 SYGVKD. CDR3 size: 15 residues. Unmatched junction bases numbered 9, after V lost 3 bases and J lost 4 bases. CDR3 sequence reads: CAISDFFQGDYEQYF. The CDR3 bases are TGTGCCATCAGTGATTTTTTCCAGGGGGATTACGAGCAGTACTTC.

About this clonotype: With a much larger clone just one base away, this may be a read error. V and J are TRBV7-2 and TRBJ2-7, with 8 bases fitting TRBD1. CDR3 length: 14 amino acids. The V gene's germline CDR1 is SGHTA and CDR2 FQGNSA. J gave up 6 bases and V 1 base, and 5 bases lay outside the gene matches. The CDR3 DNA reads as TGTGCCAGCAGCTTAGGGACAGGGAGGTCCGAGCAGTACTTC. It specifies CASSLGTGRSEQYF.

This rearrangement joins TRBV5-5 to TRBJ2-7, with TRBD1 as a possible D gene (6 bases). Germline V gives CDR1 SGHKS, CDR2 YYEKEE (reference sequence). The CDR3 is 16 amino acids. Trimming took 2 bases from V and 0 from J, leaving 15 bases between them. The CDR3 sequence: CASSFQVGAPSYEQYF. The CDR3 bases are TGTGCCAGCAGCTTTCAAGTGGGGGCTCCCTCCTACGAGCAGTACTTC.

The chain uses TRBV20-1 and TRBJ1-2; D not resolved. Germline CDR1 and CDR2: DFQATT and SNEGSKA (reference sequence). The CDR3 spans 14 residues. Trimming shortened V by 2 bases and J by 4 bases, and 14 bases separated the two germline ends. CDR3 in DNA: TGCAGTGCTAGATTCTCAGCCATTCCCTATGGCTACACCTTC. Its translation: CSARFSAIPYGYTF.

The chain couples TRBV4-3 to TRBJ2-2; no reliable D call. Trimming left V 8 bases short and J 1 base short, with 5 bases between. This CDR3 region has 12 residues. CDR1 and CDR2 (germline): LGHNA, YSLEER. The CDR3 is CASRKNTGELFF. The CDR3 nucleotides read TGCGCCAGCCGCAAGAACACCGGGGAGCTGTTTTTT.

The rearrangement uses TRBV18 and TRBJ2-5, with 7 bases aligning to TRBD2. From germline, CDR1 is KGHSH and CDR2 LQKENI. The CDR3 length is 15 residues. The V gene end was trimmed by 0 bases and the J gene end by 2 bases; junction bases not matched to a gene: 3. CDR3 loop: CASSPPTGGQETQYF. The CDR3 DNA sequence: TGTGCCAGCTCACCACCGACGGGGGGACAAGAGACCCAGTACTTC.

V gene TRBV7-3 combines with J gene TRBJ2-3, with D unresolved. The CDR3 consists of 13 residues. Germline V gene data show CDR1 as SGHTA and CDR2 as FQGTGA. The V end lost 5 bases, the J end lost 2 bases, and 8 bases lay between the germline ends. The CDR3 loop is CASSPPHTDTQYF. The CDR3 DNA sequence: TGTGCCAGCAGCCCACCCCACACAGATACGCAGTATTTT.

The sample holds a few counts of this clonotype. The chain links TRBV5-6 to TRBJ1-1, with no clear D. CDR1 is SGHDT and CDR2 is YYEEEE in the germline V gene. V lost 2 bases and J 0 bases, leaving 5 bases between the germline ends. CDR3 length: 13 residues. CDR3 DNA sequence: TGTGCCAGCAGCTTCGACGTGAACACTGAAGCTTTCTTT. This sequence encodes CASSFDVNTEAFF.